The rows below give T cell receptor beta chains drawn from one sample of a study of regulatory T cells in long-lasting Graves disease. TCRdb re-called the multiplex PCR reads with MiXCR, one entry per CDR3 protein. The sample holds approximately 300,000 distinct CDR3 sequences, 18% seen once. Specimen: peripheral blood mononuclear cells (PBMCs), collected at new diagnosis, from a patient treated with antithyroid drugs. These receptors originate from a female donor with Graves disease. Each CDR3 is given with its conserved first and last residue. D genes are given only for firm matches. Clone size appears in some rows only: once, few, many, or a class for an expanded clone.

j_call clone_size d_call v_call cdr3_nt cdr3_aa
TRBJ2-1 - TRBD2 TRBV20-1 TGCAGTGCTAGGGGGACTAGCGGATACAATGAGCAGTTCTTC CSARGTSGYNEQFF
TRBJ1-2 many - TRBV10-3 TGTGCCATCAGTGAAGGGACTGCTTATGGCTACACCTTC CAISEGTAYGYTF
TRBJ2-5 - TRBD2 TRBV5-1 TGCGCCAGCAGCTTGGGTCCGGGACTAGCGGGAGAGACCCAGTACTTC CASSLGPGLAGETQYF
TRBJ1-1 many - TRBV7-9 TGTGCCAGCAGCTTAGGACCGGGGTTTAACACTGAAGCTTTCTTT CASSLGPGFNTEAFF
TRBJ1-1 few TRBD1 TRBV7-9 TGTGCCAGCAGCCCAAGGGGCTACAGGGGCCCCCCTCGAGTGGACACTGAAGCTTTCTTT CASSPRGYRGPPRVDTEAFF
TRBJ2-2 few TRBD1 TRBV7-9 TGTGCCAGCAGCTTAGGGTCGGGACAGTTGCACGGGGAGCTGTTTTTT CASSLGSGQLHGELFF
TRBJ2-7 many - TRBV3-1 TGTGCCAGCAGCCCAGGGGCCCAGCGGGATCTTAAGCAGTACTTC CASSPGAQRDLKQYF
TRBJ2-7 - TRBD2 TRBV2 TGTGCCAGCAGGGAGGGCGGGAGGGCCCCCTACGAGCAGTACTTC CASREGGRAPYEQYF
TRBJ1-6 many TRBD1 TRBV28 TGTGCCAGCAGTTTCCCGGGACAGGGGGATTCACCCCTCCACTTT CASSFPGQGDSPLHF
TRBJ2-5 - TRBD2 TRBV20-1 TGCAGTGCCCCTCGACTAGCGGGAGAGACCCAGTACTTC CSAPRLAGETQYF
TRBJ2-3 many - TRBV6-1 TGTGCCACAAGTGAGGGCCATAGCACAGATACGCAGTATTTT CATSEGHSTDTQYF
TRBJ2-5 few - TRBV7-9 TGTGCCAGCAGCTTAGGGTACAGGACCCAGTACTTC CASSLGYRTQYF
TRBJ2-5 - - TRBV2 TGTGCCAGTATCAAAGAGACCCAGTACTTC CASIKETQYF
TRBJ2-7 - TRBD1 TRBV5-1 TGCGCCAGCAGCTCAGTCGGGGGACAGGGGTACGAGCAGTACTTC CASSSVGGQGYEQYF
TRBJ1-1 - - TRBV12-3/TRBV12-4 TGTGCCAGCACCACGGGGCATAGAGGTTTGAACACTGAAGCTTTCTTT CASTTGHRGLNTEAFF
TRBJ2-3 many - TRBV5-1 TGCGCCAGCAGCTCAATAGGGGGATCAGATACGCAGTATTTT CASSSIGGSDTQYF
TRBJ2-1 many TRBD2 TRBV5-1 TGCGCCAGCAGCCCCCCAGGACTAGCGGACGAGCAGTTCTTC CASSPPGLADEQFF
TRBJ1-1 - - TRBV2 TGTGCCAGCAGTGAACTTGCGGTCCGTAACACTGAAGCTTTCTTT CASSELAVRNTEAFF
TRBJ1-6 few TRBD1 TRBV6-9 TGTGCCAGCAGTTACTCTGGGGGACAGGGGAGGTCCCTCCACTTT CASSYSGGQGRSLHF
TRBJ1-2 many TRBD1 TRBV19 TGTGCCAGTAGTGGAGGGGGCGTCTCTTACTATGGCTACACCTTC CASSGGGVSYYGYTF
TRBJ2-7 - - TRBV5-6 TGTGCCAGCAGCTTGAGTTTACGGGGCTCCCTGATCTACGAGCAGTACTTC CASSLSLRGSLIYEQYF
TRBJ2-4 - - TRBV20-1 TGCAGTGCTACCTTTCAGTTTGGTGCCAAAAACATTCAGTACTTC CSATFQFGAKNIQYF
TRBJ2-7 - TRBD2 TRBV11-3 TGTGCCAGCAGCGACGGGACTAGCGCGGCCTACGAGCAGTACTTC CASSDGTSAAYEQYF
TRBJ2-1 many - TRBV11-1 TGTGCCAGCAGCTGGAACCCAGCGGAAAGGGGCAATGAGCAGTTCTTC CASSWNPAERGNEQFF
TRBJ1-1 many TRBD1 TRBV6-1 TGTGCCAGCAGCCGGCCTGACAGGGCGAACACTGAAGCTTTCTTT CASSRPDRANTEAFF
TRBJ1-4 - - TRBV11-2 TGTGCCAGCAGCTCACCGACAGTAACTAATGAAAAACTGTTTTTT CASSSPTVTNEKLFF
TRBJ1-2 many - TRBV28 TGTGCCAGCAGGGGACGGGACTATGGCTACACCTTC CASRGRDYGYTF
TRBJ2-7 many TRBD1 TRBV27 TGTGCCAGCAGTCCCGTCTCGGGGACAGGGCTAAACTACGAGCAGTACTTC CASSPVSGTGLNYEQYF
TRBJ2-5 - TRBD2 TRBV6-1 TGTGCCAGCAGTGAATCTGGGGGGGACTGGTATAAAGAGACCCAGTACTTC CASSESGGDWYKETQYF
TRBJ2-3 few TRBD2 TRBV12-3/TRBV12-4 TGTGCCAGCAACTTTGAGCGGGAGGGCCGGGATACGCAGTATTTT CASNFEREGRDTQYF
TRBJ2-1 many - TRBV20-1 TGCAGTGCTAGAGGGGCCTTTGGTGGGGGCTACAATGAGCAGTTCTTC CSARGAFGGGYNEQFF
TRBJ2-2 - TRBD2 TRBV27 TGTGCCAGCAGTTTAGATCCCCCTAGCGGGCACACGAACACCGGGGAGCTGTTTTTT CASSLDPPSGHTNTGELFF
TRBJ2-4 - - TRBV19 TGTGCCAGTAATCAGTGGGGGGCAGACATTCAGTACTTC CASNQWGADIQYF
TRBJ1-2 few TRBD1 TRBV6-1 TGTGCCAGCAGTGAACGGCGGACAGGGTATGGCTACACCTTC CASSERRTGYGYTF
TRBJ2-5 - - TRBV28 TGTGCCAGCAGTTTACGACTAGAAGAGACCCAGTACTTC CASSLRLEETQYF
TRBJ1-1 many TRBD1 TRBV28 TGTGCCAGCAGTCTGAAGGGGACAGGGGGAGCTTTCTTT CASSLKGTGGAFF
TRBJ2-1 few TRBD2 TRBV7-9 TGTGCCAGCAGCTTAGTAGAGGGAGGGGACAATGAGCAGTTCTTC CASSLVEGGDNEQFF
TRBJ2-2 many - TRBV12-3/TRBV12-4 TGTGCCAGCAGTTTAGAGACCCCGCGGCAGGCGAACACCGGGGAGCTGTTTTTT CASSLETPRQANTGELFF
TRBJ2-5 many - TRBV13 TGTGCCAGCAGCGCCGGGACCCCAGAGACCCAGTACTTC CASSAGTPETQYF
TRBJ1-1 many - TRBV7-2 TGTGCCAGCAGCCCGGTGGGGGCAGGGCCGAGGACTGAAGCTTTCTTT CASSPVGAGPRTEAFF
TRBJ2-3 many - TRBV20-1 TGCAGTGCTAGGCATCCTTGGGTCCCGGGTGGAGATACGCAGTATTTT CSARHPWVPGGDTQYF
TRBJ2-3 many TRBD1 TRBV30 TGTGCCTGGAGTGTTGGCGGCAGGGGGCAGCATGCAGATACGCAGTATTTT CAWSVGGRGQHADTQYF
TRBJ1-4 many TRBD1 TRBV9 TGTGCCAGCAGCGACGCCCTCCCCCGGGACAGCGCATCGGATCGGTCTGAGGAAAAACTGTTTTTT CASSDALPRDSASDRSEEKLFF
TRBJ1-1 many TRBD1 TRBV7-9 TGTGCCAGCAGCCCCGGACAGGGCTTGGAACTGAACACTGAAGCTTTCTTT CASSPGQGLELNTEAFF
TRBJ2-6 many - TRBV25-1 TGTGCCAGCAGGCAGACCACAGCGGGCACAGCGGGTGGGGCCAACGTCCTGACTTTC CASRQTTAGTAGGANVLTF
TRBJ2-7 many TRBD2 TRBV9 TGTGCCAGCAGCGTAGGGGGACTAGCGGAAACCTACGAGCAGTACTTC CASSVGGLAETYEQYF
TRBJ2-2 many - TRBV7-3 TGTGCCAGCAGCTTCCGCGGTACCGGGGAGCTGTTTTTT CASSFRGTGELFF
TRBJ1-5 many TRBD1 TRBV19 TGTGCCAGTAGTATGGGGCTAGGGACAGGGATTCACAATCAGCCCCAGCATTTT CASSMGLGTGIHNQPQHF
TRBJ2-1 - - TRBV28 TGTGCCAGCAGCCTTCCCGGGGGACTGGTGAACAATGAGCAGTTCTTC CASSLPGGLVNNEQFF
TRBJ2-7 - TRBD2 TRBV6-4 TGTGCCAGCAGTGCAGGCAGCGGGACTAGCTCCTACGAGCAGTACTTC CASSAGSGTSSYEQYF
TRBJ2-1 many TRBD2 TRBV12-3/TRBV12-4 TGTGCCAGCAGCAGGACTAGCGGGAGCTCCTACAATGAGCAGTTCTTC CASSRTSGSSYNEQFF